This T cell receptor beta chain emerged from a study of blood T cell repertoires in COVID-19. Turning to the study itself: Samples representing acute and convalescent COVID-19 were sourced from the United States, Italy and Spain. The analysed material was cDNA or gDNA that came from T cells, B-cell-depleted T cells, or PBMCs.

Authors' data handling: Reference gene primer amplification gave estimated nucleated cell counts. TCRdb's copy holds only in-frame clones and misses some; the assay was immunoSEQ multiplex PCR. Clonal size and the V and J genes are those of that table, whereas D and trimming came from the DNA. The data contain about 110,000 clones, roughly 70% of them singletons. Germline CDR1 reads LNHNV; CDR2 reads YYDKDF (reference sequence). Trimming took 1 base from V and 5 from J, leaving 21 bases between them. The CDR3 contains 18 residues. What was sequenced was peripheral blood. The rearrangement links TRBV15 to TRBJ2-1; D might be TRBD2 (5 bases). The origin of this receptor is a human donor with acute or convalescent COVID-19. The donor label of this sample is uncertain. This CDR3 is CATSRAIPYFGDNNEQFF. The CDR3 coding sequence is TGTGCCACCAGCAGAGCTATTCCTTATTTCGGGGATAACAATGAGCAGTTCTTC.